The present T cell receptor beta chain was sequenced within a study of T cell changes during pregnancy in multiple sclerosis. This clone has just one count. CDR1 is PRHDT and CDR2 is FYEKMQ in the germline V gene (reference sequence). CDR3 length: 16 residues. J gave up 4 bases and V 4 bases, and 8 bases lay outside the gene matches. Sequencing was performed with immunoSEQ multiplex PCR; in TCRdb, only in-frame clones are kept and a portion is missing. The table records tens of thousands of clones, 85% to 95% of them present only once. The TCR was taken from a female donor in good health, enrolled as a control in a pregnancy study. Material: peripheral blood, obtained in the third trimester of pregnancy. The rearrangement links TRBV13 to TRBJ2-1, with 9 bases lining up with TRBD2. The CDR3 loop reads CASSSILAGIYNEQFF. DNA of the CDR3: TGTGCCAGCAGCTCTATCCTAGCGGGAATTTACAATGAGCAGTTCTTC.